Reported below is one T cell receptor beta chain. Its antigen is unidentified. At survey level, the immunoSEQ assay was run in its v3.0 version. Roughly 35,000-55,000 T-cell genomes per sample were the sequencing target. TCRdb keeps only in-frame clones here, not all; method: immunoSEQ multiplex PCR. This sample has tens of thousands of clones, with 65% to 90% found just once. This sample was taken from a study of long-term antiretroviral therapy in people with HIV. At the level of the study: Collection dates of the earliest samples fall about a decade before the 2015 immediate-ART recommendation.

Points from the study as a whole: CDR3 lengths in HIV samples spanned a narrower range than controls. Older ART regimens may have been in use when blood was drawn between about 2004 and 2018.

The CDR3 totals 16 residues. Per germline, CDR1 LNHDA and CDR2 SQIVND (reference sequence). V lost 6 bases to trimming and J lost 1 base, with 19 bases between them. The starting material was unsorted PBMCs, obtained 0.1 years before starting antiretroviral therapy. The sequence was obtained from a man between 18 and 29 years old with HIV. V gene TRBV19 combines with J gene TRBJ2-7, with D perhaps matching TRBD1 (6 bases). The CDR3 sequence: CASSPRGRGSSYEQYF. In nucleotides, the CDR3 is TGTGCCAGTAGCCCCCGAGGCAGGGGTTCGTCCTACGAGCAGTACTTC.